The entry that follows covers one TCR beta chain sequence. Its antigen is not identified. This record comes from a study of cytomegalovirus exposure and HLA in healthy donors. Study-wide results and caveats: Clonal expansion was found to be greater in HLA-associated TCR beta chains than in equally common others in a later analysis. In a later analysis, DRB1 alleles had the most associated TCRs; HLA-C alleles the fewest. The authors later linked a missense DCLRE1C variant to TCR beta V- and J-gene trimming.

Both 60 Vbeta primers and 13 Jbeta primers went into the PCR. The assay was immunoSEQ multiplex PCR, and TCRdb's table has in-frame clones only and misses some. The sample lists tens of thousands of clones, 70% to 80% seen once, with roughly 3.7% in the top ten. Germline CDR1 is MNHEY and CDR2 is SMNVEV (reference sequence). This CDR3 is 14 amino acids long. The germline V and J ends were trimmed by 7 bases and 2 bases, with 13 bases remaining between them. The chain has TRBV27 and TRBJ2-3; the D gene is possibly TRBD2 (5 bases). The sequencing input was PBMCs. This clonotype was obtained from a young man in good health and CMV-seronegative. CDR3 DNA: TGTGCCAGCAAGGACGGGGTGGACACAGATACGCAGTATTTT. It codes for CASKDGVDTDTQYF.